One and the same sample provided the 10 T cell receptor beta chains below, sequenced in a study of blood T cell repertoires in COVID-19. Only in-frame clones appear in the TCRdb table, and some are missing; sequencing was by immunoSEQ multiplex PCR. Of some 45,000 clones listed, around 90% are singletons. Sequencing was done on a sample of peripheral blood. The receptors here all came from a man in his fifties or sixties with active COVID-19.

The CDR3 loop is CASSPRENTEAFF. The CDR3 DNA sequence: TGTGCCAGCTCACCCAGGGAGAACACTGAAGCTTTCTTT. The chain is built from TRBV18 and TRBJ1-1; D may be TRBD1 (5 bases). The germline V and J ends were trimmed by 3 bases and 1 base, with 6 bases remaining between them. The CDR3 is made up of 13 amino acids. CDR1 is KGHSH, CDR2 LQKENI, per germline.

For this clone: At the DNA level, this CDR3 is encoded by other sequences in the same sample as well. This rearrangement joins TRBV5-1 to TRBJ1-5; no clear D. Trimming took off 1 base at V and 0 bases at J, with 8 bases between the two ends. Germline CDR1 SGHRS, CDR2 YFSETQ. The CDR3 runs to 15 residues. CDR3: CASSLSGISNQPQHF. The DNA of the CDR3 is TGCGCCAGCAGCTTGAGCGGGATTAGCAATCAGCCCCAGCATTTT.

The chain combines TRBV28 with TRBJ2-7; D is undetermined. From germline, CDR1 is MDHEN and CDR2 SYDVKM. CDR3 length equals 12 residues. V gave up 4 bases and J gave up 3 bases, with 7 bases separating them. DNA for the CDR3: TGTGCCAGCAGTTCGGGTGTCTACGAGCAGTACTTC. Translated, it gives CASSSGVYEQYF.

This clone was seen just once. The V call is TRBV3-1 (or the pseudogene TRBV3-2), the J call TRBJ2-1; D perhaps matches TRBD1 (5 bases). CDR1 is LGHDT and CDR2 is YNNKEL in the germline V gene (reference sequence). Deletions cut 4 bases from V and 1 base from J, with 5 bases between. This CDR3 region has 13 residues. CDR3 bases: TGTGCCAGCAGCCGGACATCCTACAATGAGCAGTTCTTC. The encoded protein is CASSRTSYNEQFF.

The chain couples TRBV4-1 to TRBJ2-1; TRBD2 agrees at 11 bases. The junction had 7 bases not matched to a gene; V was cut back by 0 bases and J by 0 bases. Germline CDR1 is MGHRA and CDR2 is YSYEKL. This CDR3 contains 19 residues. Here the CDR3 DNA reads TGCGCCAGCAGCCAAGAACTAGCGGGGGCCGCAGGCTCCTACAATGAGCAGTTCTTC. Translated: CASSQELAGAAGSYNEQFF.

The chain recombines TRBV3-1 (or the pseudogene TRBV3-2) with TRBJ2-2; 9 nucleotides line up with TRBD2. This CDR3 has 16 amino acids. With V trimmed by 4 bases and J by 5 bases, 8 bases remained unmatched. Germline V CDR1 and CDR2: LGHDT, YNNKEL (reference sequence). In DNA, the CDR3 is TGTGCCAGCAGCCCTACTGGACTAGCGCGGACCGGGGAGCTGTTTTTT. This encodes CASSPTGLARTGELFF.

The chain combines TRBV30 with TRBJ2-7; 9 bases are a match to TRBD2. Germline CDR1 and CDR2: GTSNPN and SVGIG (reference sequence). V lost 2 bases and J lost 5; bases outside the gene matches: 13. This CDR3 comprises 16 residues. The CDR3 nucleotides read TGTGCCTGGAGTAACCCCCGTATTAGCGGGAGCGACGAGCAGTACTTC. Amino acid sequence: CAWSNPRISGSDEQYF.

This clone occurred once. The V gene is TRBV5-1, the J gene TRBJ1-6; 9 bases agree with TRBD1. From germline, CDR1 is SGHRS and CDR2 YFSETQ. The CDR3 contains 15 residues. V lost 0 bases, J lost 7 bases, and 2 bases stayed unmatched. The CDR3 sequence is CASSLDGQGNSPLHF. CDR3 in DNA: TGCGCCAGCAGCTTGGACGGACAGGGGAATTCACCCCTCCACTTT. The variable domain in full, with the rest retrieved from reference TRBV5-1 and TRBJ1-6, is KAGVTQTPRYLIKTRGQQVTLSCSPISGHRSVSWYQQTPGQGLQFLFEYFSETQRNKGNFPGRFSGRQFSNSRSEMNVSTLELGDSALYLCASSLDGQGNSPLHFGNGTRLTVT.

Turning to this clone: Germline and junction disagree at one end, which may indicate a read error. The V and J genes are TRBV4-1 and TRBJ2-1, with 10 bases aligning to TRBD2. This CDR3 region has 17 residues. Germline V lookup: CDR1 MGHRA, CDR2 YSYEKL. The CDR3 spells CTSSQDEAGGPYNEQFF. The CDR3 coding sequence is TGCACCAGCAGCCAAGATGAAGCGGGAGGGCCCTACAATGAGCAGTTCTTC.

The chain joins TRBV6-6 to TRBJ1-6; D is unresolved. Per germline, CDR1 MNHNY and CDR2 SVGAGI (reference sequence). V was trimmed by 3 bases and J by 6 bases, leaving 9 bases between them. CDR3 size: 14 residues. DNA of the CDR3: TGTGCCAGCAGTTATGGAGGCGGTAATTCACCCCTCCACTTT. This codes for CASSYGGGNSPLHF.